The 31 T cell receptor beta chains listed next were all sequenced from one sample in a study of blood T cells in healthy people across ages. A sample-barcoded 5' primer and a J-beta primer mix were used in a second PCR of roughly 7 to 11 cycles. Each CDR3 protein is one row after TCRdb ran MiXCR on the 5' RACE reads. Among hundreds of thousands of distinct CDR3 sequences listed, 36% were seen once. The sequenced material came from blood. All receptors come from a man younger than 35 in good health.

In this sample, this clonotype turned up a few times. The chain's CDR3 is CASSQDRSQRNEKLFF. The CDR3 bases are TGCGCCAGCAGCCAAGATCGAAGTCAACGGAATGAAAAACTGTTTTTT. V and J are TRBV4-3 and TRBJ1-4, with D unclear. V lost 0 bases and J 5 bases, leaving 13 bases between the germline ends. The CDR3 runs to 16 residues. Per the germline V gene, CDR1 is LGHNA and CDR2 is YSLEER.

This clonotype appeared a few times. The chain links TRBV2 to TRBJ2-7, with 12 bases aligning to TRBD1. Germline loops: CDR1 SNHLY, CDR2 FYNNEI. V shed 3 bases and J 7 bases; nucleotides not matched to a gene: 10. The CDR3 has 16 amino acids. The CDR3 coding sequence is TGTGCCAGCAGTGACCCGGGACAGGGGGCTAGGTATGAGCAGTACTTC. Protein: CASSDPGQGARYEQYF.

This clonotype was seen more than once but under ten times. The chain joins TRBV7-2 to TRBJ1-2; D unresolved. Germline V gives CDR1 SGHTA, CDR2 FQGNSA. The CDR3 covers 14 residues. Trimming took off 5 bases at V and 3 bases at J, with 13 bases between the two ends. The CDR3 here is CASSPLGRDYGYTF. In DNA, the CDR3 is TGTGCCAGCAGCCCTCTAGGGAGGGACTATGGCTACACCTTC.

The rearrangement joins TRBV30 to TRBJ1-1, with a tentative D call TRBD1 (5 bases). Germline CDR1 GTSNPN, CDR2 SVGIG (reference sequence). The CDR3 is 15 amino acids. Trimming took 0 bases from V and 1 from J, leaving 12 bases between them. CDR3 residues: CAWSVPDRRNTEAFF. Here the CDR3 DNA reads TGTGCCTGGAGTGTACCAGACAGAAGGAACACTGAAGCTTTCTTT.

This chain uses TRBV20-1 with TRBJ2-7; 8 bases line up with TRBD2. V was pared by 6 bases and J by 7 bases, with 11 bases of the junction left unmatched. Looked up from germline, CDR1 is DFQATT and CDR2 is SNEGSKA (reference sequence). The CDR3 is 13 residues long. DNA for the CDR3: TGCAGTGCCCTGGGGGGACTAGGGAATGAGCAGTACTTC. Its protein product is CSALGGLGNEQYF.

V and J are TRBV25-1 and TRBJ2-3; 8 bases align to TRBD2. Germline CDR1 reads MGHDK; CDR2 reads SYGVNS. CDR3 size: 12 residues. V shed 7 bases and J 8 bases; nucleotides not matched to a gene: 5. This CDR3 is CASTPSGPTQYF. The CDR3 bases are TGTGCCAGCACCCCTAGCGGGCCTACGCAGTATTTT.

This clonotype was observed at least ten times. The rearrangement joins TRBV12-3 or TRBV12-4 to TRBJ1-1; D uncertain. This CDR3 comprises 13 residues. Between the trimmed V and J ends, which lost 3 bases and 1 base, there was a span of 6 bases. CDR3 loop: CASSLNRNTEAFF. In nucleotides, the CDR3 is TGTGCCAGCAGTTTGAACAGGAACACTGAAGCTTTCTTT.

This clonotype was detected once. The genes are TRBV30 and TRBJ2-3; tentatively, D is TRBD1 or TRBD2 (5 bases each). CDR1 is GTSNPN, CDR2 SVGIG, per germline (reference sequence). The CDR3 loop spans 13 amino acids. Between the trimmed V and J ends, which lost 0 bases and 4 bases, there was a span of 8 bases. CDR3 sequence: CAWSVGTADTQYF. The CDR3 DNA follows: TGTGCCTGGAGTGTAGGGACGGCAGATACGCAGTATTTT.

The chain links TRBV4-2 to TRBJ1-1, with 8 bases lining up with TRBD1. V dropped 4 bases and J dropped 4; count of bases not matched to a gene: 8. Germline lookup yields CDR1 LGHNA and CDR2 YNFKEQ. This CDR3 region has 15 residues. The CDR3 coding sequence is TGTGCCAGCAGCCCACCTGGACAGGGAGTCACTGAAGCTTTCTTT. Translating it yields CASSPPGQGVTEAFF.

The chain has TRBV29-1 and TRBJ2-2; D not resolved. CDR1 and CDR2 from the germline V gene are SQVTM and ANQGSEA. The V end was cut by 4 bases, the J end by 5 bases, with 8 bases between. The CDR3 contains 12 residues. Written as DNA, the CDR3 is TGCAGCGTTGCTGACTTTACCGGGGAGCTGTTTTTT. It yields the protein CSVADFTGELFF.

There are a few counts of this clonotype. The chain carries TRBV5-1 and TRBJ1-2, with D unresolved. CDR1 is SGHRS, CDR2 YFSETQ, per germline. V was trimmed by 5 bases and J by 7 bases, leaving 9 bases between them. The CDR3 consists of 11 residues. CDR3 loop: CASRGGLGYTF. The CDR3 nucleotides are TGCGCCAGCAGGGGAGGGCTTGGCTACACCTTC.

The table lists this clonotype with a few counts. The chain uses TRBV9 and TRBJ2-7; D possibly uses TRBD1 or TRBD2 (6 bases each). The V gene lost 2 bases and the J gene lost 3 bases, with 15 bases spanning the gap. Per the germline V gene, CDR1 is SGDLS and CDR2 is YYNGEE. The CDR3 runs to 15 residues. CDR3 nucleotides: TGTGCCAGCAGCGTTAACACCGAGGGGGGCTACGAGCAGTACTTC. Its translation is CASSVNTEGGYEQYF.

This clonotype was counted ten times or more. The V gene is TRBV12-3 or TRBV12-4, the J gene TRBJ1-5, with a weak D call TRBD1 (5 bases). V was pared by 6 bases and J by 3 bases, with 9 bases between. The CDR3 is 13 residues long. The CDR3 DNA follows: TGTGCCAGCAGCCGCAGGGACAATCAGCCCCAGCATTTT. Translating it yields CASSRRDNQPQHF.

In its sample, this clonotype was seen a few times. The chain carries TRBV5-1 and TRBJ2-5; D uncertain. The CDR3 runs 14 residues. V was trimmed by 4 bases and J by 3 bases, leaving 13 bases between them. Per germline, CDR1 SGHRS and CDR2 YFSETQ. The CDR3 DNA reads TGCGCCAGCAGCCCCGACATTACCGAAGAGACCCAGTACTTC. It specifies CASSPDITEETQYF.

This clonotype was observed at least ten times. CDR3 region: CSGYGPDGYTF. The CDR3 DNA is TGCAGCGGCTACGGGCCAGACGGCTACACCTTC. The J gene is TRBJ1-2, the V gene TRBV29-1; D is undetermined. Per the germline V gene, CDR1 is SQVTM and CDR2 is ANQGSEA. This CDR3 contains 11 residues. Trimming removed 7 bases at V and 8 bases at J, with 14 bases between. The whole variable domain, filled in from reference TRBV29-1 and TRBJ1-2, reads SAVISQKPSRDICQRGTSLTIQCQVDSQVTMMFWYRQQPGQSLTLIATANQGSEATYESGFVIDKFPISRPNLTFSTLTVSNMSPEDSSIYLCSGYGPDGYTFGSGTRLTVV.

This chain joins TRBV20-1 and TRBJ2-4, with 10 bases that match TRBD2. The tail of the sequence fits TRBJ2-5 better, so the J call may be wrong. Germline CDR1 DFQATT, CDR2 SNEGSKA (reference sequence). The CDR3 runs to 15 residues. For the CDR3, the DNA is TGCAGTGCCACCGGGACTAGCGTTATGCCCAAGACCCAGTACTTC. Its translation is CSATGTSVMPKTQYF.

This clonotype was observed a few times. The rearrangement uses TRBV27 and TRBJ2-4; D not resolved. The CDR3 consists of 15 residues. V lost 5 bases, J lost 1 base, and 12 bases lay in between. In germline, CDR1 is MNHEY, CDR2 SMNVEV (reference sequence). DNA of the CDR3: TGTGCCAGCAGTGAAATCAGGTTGGCCAAAAACATTCAGTACTTC. Protein: CASSEIRLAKNIQYF.

The V and J genes are TRBV29-1 and TRBJ2-7; D ambiguous. V lost 1 base and J 7 bases, leaving 23 bases between the germline ends. CDR1 is SQVTM, CDR2 ANQGSEA, per germline. CDR3 size: 16 residues. The CDR3 DNA is TGCAGCGTTGAAGGCCACCCCGGCCTAACCTACAATGAGCAGTACTTC. Its translation is CSVEGHPGLTYNEQYF.

The chain employs TRBV12-3 or TRBV12-4 and TRBJ1-1; D uncertain. The CDR3 is 16 amino acids. V gave up 4 bases and J gave up 5 bases, with 20 bases separating them. DNA of the CDR3: TGTGCCAGCAGTTCGAGTAGGCCGGGAACGGAGACTGAAGCTTTCTTT. Amino acids: CASSSSRPGTETEAFF.

This chain uses TRBV12-3 or TRBV12-4 with TRBJ2-3; tentatively, D is TRBD2 (5 bases). Trimming removed 1 base from V and 6 bases from J, with 14 bases in between. The CDR3 is 15 amino acids. The CDR3 spells CASSLGLAPVDTQYF. CDR3 in DNA: TGTGCCAGCAGTTTAGGGCTAGCCCCTGTGGATACGCAGTATTTT.

Here the CDR3 reads CASSVATGPDTGELFF. As DNA, the CDR3 is TGTGCCAGCAGCGTAGCTACAGGCCCCGACACCGGGGAGCTGTTTTTT. The rearrangement uses TRBV9 and TRBJ2-2; D is perhaps TRBD1 (5 bases). The CDR3 covers 16 residues. V was pared by 0 bases and J by 3 bases, with 12 bases between. Germline CDR1 SGDLS, CDR2 YYNGEE.

In DNA form, the CDR3 reads TGTGCCATCAGGGAACAGGGCAACGAGCAGTACTTC. Translating it yields CAIREQGNEQYF. J is TRBJ2-7 and V is TRBV10-3; possibly TRBD1 for D (6 bases). CDR1 is ENHRY and CDR2 is SYGVKD in the germline V gene. The V end lost 6 bases, the J end lost 5 bases, and 11 bases lay between the germline ends. The CDR3 has 12 residues.

The J gene is TRBJ2-5, the V gene TRBV20-1; TRBD2 agrees at 10 bases. The CDR3 covers 14 residues. The V and J ends lost 6 bases and 11 bases, in that order; junction bases with no gene match: 15. The germline V gene has CDR1 DFQATT and CDR2 SNEGSKA (reference sequence). This chain's CDR3 is CSAPVAGGGNEQYF. The CDR3, as DNA: TGCAGTGCCCCCGTAGCGGGGGGTGGTAATGAGCAGTACTTC.

This sequence joins TRBV20-1 and TRBJ1-1; possibly TRBD1 for D (5 bases). Germline CDR1 and CDR2: DFQATT and SNEGSKA (reference sequence). This CDR3 is built from 12 residues. The V gene lost 6 bases and the J gene lost 7 bases, with 15 bases spanning the gap. The DNA of the CDR3 is TGCAGTGCCACCGACAGCTTTGATGAAGCTTTCTTT. Protein: CSATDSFDEAFF.

The table lists this clonotype with a few counts. The chain uses TRBV6-6 and TRBJ1-2, with 7 bases identical to TRBD1. Trimming removed 5 bases from V and 1 base from J; junction bases left unmatched: 13. The CDR3 covers 17 residues. The V gene's germline CDR1 is MNHNY and CDR2 SVGAGI (reference sequence). Here the CDR3 DNA reads TGTGCCAGCAGTCCTCCCGTCTCGGGACAGTTTAACTATGGCTACACCTTC. Amino acid sequence: CASSPPVSGQFNYGYTF.

The V gene is TRBV7-9, the J gene TRBJ2-3; 10 bases are a match to TRBD2. Germline V gene lookup returns CDR1 SEHNR and CDR2 FQNEAQ (reference sequence). Unmatched junction bases numbered 8, after V lost 2 bases and J lost 0 bases. This CDR3 region has 18 residues. DNA for the CDR3: TGTGCCAGCAGCTTAAGGCCGGGACTAGCGACTAGCACAGATACGCAGTATTTT. This encodes CASSLRPGLATSTDTQYF.

The chain is built from TRBV4-2 and TRBJ1-5, with a weak D call TRBD1 (5 bases). The CDR3 contains 16 residues. The germline V gene has CDR1 LGHNA and CDR2 YNFKEQ. Trimming cost V 0 bases and J 3 bases, with 12 bases left between them. The DNA for the CDR3 is TGTGCCAGCAGCCAAGAGGGGGGGATGAACAATCAGCCCCAGCATTTT. Translation: CASSQEGGMNNQPQHF.

The chain uses TRBV4-3 and TRBJ2-5; TRBD2 agrees at 8 bases. V shed 0 bases and J 5 bases; nucleotides not matched to a gene: 11. There are 17 residues in the CDR3. Germline V CDR1 and CDR2: LGHNA, YSLEER. CDR3 sequence: CASSQDTLAGGGETQYF. CDR3 nucleotides: TGCGCCAGCAGCCAAGATACTTTGGCGGGGGGAGGGGAGACCCAGTACTTC.

The chain combines TRBV6-6 with TRBJ1-1; D might be TRBD1 (6 bases). The germline V gene has CDR1 MNHNY and CDR2 SVGAGI (reference sequence). The CDR3 loop spans 13 amino acids. V lost 5 bases to trimming and J lost 4 bases, with 11 bases between them. CDR3 bases: TGTGCCAGCAGTGGACAGTTGGGCACTGAAGCTTTCTTT. Translated: CASSGQLGTEAFF.

In DNA form, the CDR3 reads TGTGCCAGCAGTTACTGGGAGACTAGCGGACTTTCCTACAATGAGCAGTACTTC. Its protein product is CASSYWETSGLSYNEQYF. The V and J genes are TRBV6-2 or TRBV6-3 and TRBJ2-7; 9 bases line up with TRBD2. After removal of 1 base from V and 7 bases from J, the junction contained 17 bases not matched to a gene. The CDR3 is 18 amino acids. Germline CDR1 and CDR2: MNHEY and SVGEGT.

This clonotype was seen just once. Just one base apart from a much larger clone, this may be a read error. The chain carries TRBV20-1 and TRBJ1-5; no firm D call. The CDR3 covers 14 residues. Germline assignment: CDR1 DFQATT and CDR2 SNEGSKA (reference sequence). The CDR3 loop reads CSVRVWTDNQPQHF. The DNA for the CDR3 is TGCAGTGTTAGAGTTTGGACCGACAATCAGCCCCAGCATTTT.